One sample yielded the 10 T cell receptor beta chains listed below, sequenced in a study of regulatory T cells in long-lasting Graves disease. Investigators prepared the TCR beta libraries by applying iRepertoire HTBI primers and Arm-PCR of CDR3 regions. TCRdb independently ran MiXCR on the multiplex PCR reads; one entry per CDR3 protein. The sample shows roughly 500,000 distinct CDR3 sequences, roughly 23% of them seen only once. The time point denotes: persistent/refractory GD, antithyroid drugs over 5 years with positive TRAb. The TCR library used RNA extracted from PBMCs. The starting material was peripheral blood mononuclear cells (PBMCs), obtained when the disease was refractory, from a patient treated with antithyroid drugs. The receptor source for this set is a female donor with Graves disease.

This clonotype was counted a few times. The CDR3 DNA reads as TGTGCCAGCAAACGCGAAGCAACTAATGAAAAACTGTTTTTT. It specifies CASKREATNEKLFF. The chain has TRBV7-2 and TRBJ1-4; no clear D. Germline CDR1 is SGHTA and CDR2 is FQGNSA. V was clipped by 7 bases and J by 0 bases, with 9 bases between them. There are 14 residues in the CDR3.

On this clonotype itself: Sequence at one end of the junction differs from germline and may be a read error. This chain links TRBV6-6 with TRBJ2-7, with TRBD1 matching over 7 bases. Germline V gene data show CDR1 as MNHNY and CDR2 as SVGAGI (reference sequence). The CDR3 consists of 18 residues. Here the CDR3 DNA reads TGTGCCAGCAGTTACTCGGGACCCACAGGGGTAGGGTCCTGCGAGCAGTACTTC. Translated: CASSYSGPTGVGSCEQYF.

This clonotype appeared many times. The chain joins TRBV24-1 to TRBJ1-4, with 9 nucleotides matching TRBD1. V lost 4 bases, J lost 0 bases, and 8 bases stayed unmatched. This CDR3 comprises 18 residues. Germline CDR1 and CDR2: KGHDR and SFDVKD. The CDR3 loop is CATSEGTGLPSTNEKLFF. In DNA form, the CDR3 reads TGTGCCACCAGTGAAGGGACAGGGTTACCATCAACTAATGAAAAACTGTTTTTT.

This chain connects TRBV30 to TRBJ2-7; D is unresolved. Trimming shortened V by 4 bases and J by 0 bases, and 7 bases separated the two germline ends. The CDR3 length is 12 residues. Germline V gene lookup returns CDR1 GTSNPN and CDR2 SVGIG (reference sequence). The CDR3 DNA is TGTGCCTGGATGGGTCACTCCTACGAGCAGTACTTC. Its protein is CAWMGHSYEQYF. Combining the CDR3 with reference TRBV30 and TRBJ2-7 gives the whole variable domain SQTIHQWPATLVQPVGSPLSLECTVEGTSNPNLYWYRQAAGRGLQLLFYSVGIGQISSEVPQNLSASRPQDRQFILSSKKLLLSDSGFYLCAWMGHSYEQYFGPGTRLTVT.

The chain combines TRBV29-1 with TRBJ1-1; D is unresolved. The V gene lost 3 bases and the J gene lost 0 bases, with 11 bases spanning the gap. Per the germline V gene, CDR1 is SQVTM and CDR2 is ANQGSEA. The CDR3 sequence is 14 residues long. The CDR3 spells CSVDRGLMNTEAFF. Written as DNA, the CDR3 is TGCAGCGTTGATCGAGGGCTTATGAACACTGAAGCTTTCTTT.

This clonotype was seen many times. One end of the junction fails to match germline, which may point to a read error. The chain links TRBV12-3 or TRBV12-4 to TRBJ2-7; 7 bases are shared with TRBD2. The CDR3 runs 14 residues. This chain's CDR3 is CASSLTRGLEVGNF. The CDR3 coding sequence is TGTGCCAGCAGCCTCACGAGAGGACTAGAGGTTGGAAACTTC.

There are many counts of this clonotype. The V gene is TRBV12-3 or TRBV12-4, the J gene TRBJ2-2, with 7 bases lining up with TRBD1. Trimming removed 2 bases from V and 1 base from J; junction bases left unmatched: 1. There are 15 residues in the CDR3. The CDR3 loop is CASSLYRGNTGELFF. DNA for the CDR3: TGTGCCAGCAGTTTATACAGGGGGAACACCGGGGAGCTGTTTTTT.

The chain uses TRBV2 and TRBJ2-1; 11 bases map to TRBD2. The germline CDR1 and CDR2 sequences are SNHLY and FYNNEI. This CDR3 spans 14 amino acids. With V trimmed by 6 bases and J by 5 bases, 3 bases remained unmatched. CDR3 bases: TGTGCCAGCAGCCTGACTAGCGGGGACAATGAGCAGTTCTTC. Its translation is CASSLTSGDNEQFF.

This clonotype was counted a few times. The chain employs TRBV19 and TRBJ2-2; the D is unclear. CDR3 length equals 16 residues. The germline V gene encodes CDR1 LNHDA and CDR2 SQIVND (reference sequence). Between the trimmed V and J ends, which lost 1 base and 0 bases, there was a span of 9 bases. The CDR3: CASSIVLGSNTGELFF. For the CDR3, the DNA is TGTGCCAGTAGTATAGTACTCGGATCGAACACCGGGGAGCTGTTTTTT. The full variable domain, with the rest looked up from reference TRBV19 and TRBJ2-2, is DGGITQSPKYLFRKEGQNVTLSCEQNLNHDAMYWYRQDPGQGLRLIYYSQIVNDFQKGDIAEGYSVSREKKESFPLTVTSAQKNPTAFYLCASSIVLGSNTGELFFGEGSRLTVL.

CDR3 DNA: TGCGCCAGCAGACAAACCCAGGGGGCCGGTAATCAGCCCCAGCATTTT. Protein sequence: CASRQTQGAGNQPQHF. The chain has TRBV4-1 and TRBJ1-5, with TRBD1 matching 8 bases. CDR1 MGHRA and CDR2 YSYEKL come from the germline V gene. V dropped 6 bases and J dropped 4; count of bases not matched to a gene: 11. CDR3 size: 16 residues.